This record covers a single T cell receptor (beta chain). Its specific antigen is unknown. Base qualities were left out, and no much larger clone turns up one base away. The data stem from a study of CD8+ T cells in alopecia areata (dated by TCRdb to 2016 to 2018). With respect to the entire study: The treated patients, all with moderate-to-severe alopecia areata, were enrolled in an open-label pilot trial of oral tofacitinib given at 5 to 10 mg twice daily. Human TCRbeta sequencing covered scalp tissue and sorted CD4+ and CD8+ peripheral blood T cells from patchy and totalis/universalis alopecia areata patients and healthy controls. Amplification of TCRbeta CDR3 regions was done by immunoSEQ multiplex PCR using 35 Vbeta forward primers and 13 Jbeta reverse primers. Biopsies were taken from tofacitinib-treated patients at baseline and at 4 and 24 weeks of treatment, and a later scalp biopsy was taken in several of the tofacitinib-treated patients. Clonality in the scalp was compared among normal scalp (n=4), patchy alopecia areata scalp (n=8), and alopecia totalis/universalis scalp (n=8). Disease severity in treated patients was measured with the SALT score, which quantifies the percentage of affected scalp surface area. Tofacitinib was given for 6 to 18 months, followed by 6 months of follow-up off drug to assess delayed response and recurrence. To study T cell clonal expansion in alopecia areata, the researchers applied high-throughput TCRbeta sequencing to both the C3H/HeJ mouse model and human patients. RNA was obtained with the PAXgene miRNA kit for fixed scalp, the miRNeasy kit for PBMCs, and the RNeasy kit for mouse skin. The paper as a whole reports these results and caveats: Because the treated cohort was small and had only one nonresponder, larger studies are needed to examine links between baseline CD8+ expansion and response. Compared with mice, TCR sequences shared between patients were less clear, possibly partly because of HLA diversity across the patient population. Higher clonality and more expanded CD8+ clones were observed in lesional scalp than in normal scalp, particularly in alopecia totalis/universalis, a finding suggestive of antigenic drive. Resident alphabeta T cells in normal human skin are also sequenced, complicating scalp TCR repertoire analysis, unlike mouse skin dominated by gammadelta T cells. Scalp clonality and the number of expanded CD8+ clones among the top 100 scalp clones were significantly decreased by tofacitinib. During tofacitinib treatment, many expanded lesional clones stuck around in both scalp and blood, and this persistence may partly explain why relapse happens after treatment is stopped.

Library construction relied on the immunoSEQ multiplex PCR assay. For TCR sequencing, RNA was extracted from every sample and reverse transcribed into cDNA to serve as template. SuperScript III was used to make first-strand cDNA, primed with a 2:1 mix of oligo-dT and random hexamers. A synthetic immune receptor repertoire was used to gauge amplification bias, and whatever bias remained was removed computationally. In the original analysis: Raw reads were preprocessed to remove errors, and CDR3 was defined by IMGT conventions from the conserved cysteine to phenylalanine. Clonality was computed as 1 minus the Shannon entropy, with the entropy normalized by log2 of the number of productive unique TCRs. Whether scalp clones were CD4 or CD8 was inferred by matching scalp TCRbeta sequences against CD4 and CD8 repertoires sorted from blood. TCRdb mirrors the immuneACCESS table, restricted to in-frame sequences. Some clones are absent from its copies; in checked studies, under half trace to an unresolved V gene, and the reason for the others is unknown. The DNA gave D and trimming, while V, J and clone size come from that table. In all, the sample holds a few hundred thousand clones, and 60% of those were seen once. The ten most abundant clones make up about 0.88% of the sample.

This specimen's treatment or condition label, interpreted: oral pan-JAK inhibitor, 5-10 mg twice daily. Peripheral blood and lesional scalp punch biopsies were obtained from patients with alopecia areata. PBMCs were separated by density centrifugation and stained for CD3, CD4 and CD8, after which CD4+ and CD8+ T cells were sorted on a FACSAria. The CDR3 contains 13 residues, cysteine and phenylalanine counted. This entry keeps only the CDR3 DNA: 39 bases, framed from base 1. The germline V and J ends show losses of 4 bases and 5 bases respectively, and no gene match explains 3 bases of the junction. The germline V gene provides CDR1 SGHDT and CDR2 YYEEEE.

Recombination connected TRBV5-6 to TRBJ2-7; 10 bases in the middle match TRBD1. The sequences come from CD4+ T cells sorted from blood, collected at roughly week 53, from a patient treated with tofacitinib. This sequence was found in a human donor with alopecia areata. The nucleotide sequence reads TGTGCCAGCAGCCCCGGACAGGGGGACGAGCAGTACTTC. This yields the protein CASSPGQGDEQYF.